One and the same sample provided the 14 T cell receptor beta chains below, sequenced in a study of OX40 agonist ivuxolimab in advanced cancers. TCRdb keeps only in-frame clones here, not all; method: immunoSEQ multiplex PCR. The table records 40,000 to 55,000 clones, about 88% of them present only once. Sequences were derived from CD4+ or CD8+ T cells sorted from blood, sampled in a trial of the OX40 agonist ivuxolimab. The receptors originated from an adult with an advanced solid tumor such as melanoma, head and neck, liver or kidney cancer.

The rearrangement uses TRBV29-1 and TRBJ2-7; D may be TRBD1 (6 bases). This CDR3 has 14 amino acids. Deletions cut 0 bases from V and 2 bases from J, with 11 bases between. Germline-derived CDR1 and CDR2 are SQVTM and ANQGSEA. Written as DNA, the CDR3 is TGCAGCGTTGAAGATCGGACAGCCACCTACGAGCAGTACTTC. Translation: CSVEDRTATYEQYF.

This clone was counted once. The rearrangement links TRBV28 to TRBJ2-7, with TRBD1 matching 8 bases. J gave up 2 bases and V 5 bases, and 8 bases lay outside the gene matches. The CDR3 length is 15 residues. The germline gives CDR1 MDHEN, CDR2 SYDVKM. The CDR3 nucleotides are TGTGCCAGCAGTCCCCCCGCGACAGGGGCCTACGAGCAGTACTTC. Encoded protein: CASSPPATGAYEQYF.

V is TRBV5-1 and J is TRBJ2-2; D gene uncertain. V lost 1 base and J 0 bases, leaving 13 bases between the germline ends. CDR3 size: 17 residues. Germline-derived CDR1 and CDR2 are SGHRS and YFSETQ. CDR3 residues: CASSLLGRNANTGELFF. In DNA form, the CDR3 reads TGCGCCAGCAGCTTGTTAGGACGTAACGCGAACACCGGGGAGCTGTTTTTT. Together with reference TRBV5-1 and TRBJ2-2, the CDR3 gives the full variable domain: KAGVTQTPRYLIKTRGQQVTLSCSPISGHRSVSWYQQTPGQGLQFLFEYFSETQRNKGNFPGRFSGRQFSNSRSEMNVSTLELGDSALYLCASSLLGRNANTGELFFGEGSRLTVL.

V and J are TRBV4-1 and TRBJ1-3; D may be TRBD1 (6 bases). The length of the CDR3 is 16 residues. V was trimmed by 0 bases and J by 2 bases, leaving 11 bases between them. The germline V gene encodes CDR1 MGHRA and CDR2 YSYEKL. The CDR3: CASSQEQGSPGNTIYF. The CDR3 DNA follows: TGCGCCAGCAGCCAAGAGCAGGGGTCCCCTGGAAACACCATATATTTT.

In DNA form, the CDR3 reads TGTGCCAGCAGTCAGGACAGGGGGCGCCGGGATACGCAGTATTTT. Amino acid sequence: CASSQDRGRRDTQYF. This chain connects TRBV6-6 to TRBJ2-3, with 11 bases fitting TRBD1. The germline CDR1 and CDR2 sequences are MNHNY and SVGAGI (reference sequence). The CDR3 runs to 15 residues. After removal of 5 bases from V and 6 bases from J, the junction contained 7 bases not matched to a gene.

This clone was observed a few times. This chain joins TRBV6-5 and TRBJ1-3, with 7 bases identical to TRBD1. CDR1 and CDR2 from the germline V gene are MNHEY and SVGAGI. With V trimmed by 5 bases and J by 8 bases, 6 bases remained unmatched. CDR3 length equals 13 residues. CDR3 protein: CASSETGWHTIYF. The CDR3, as DNA: TGTGCCAGCAGTGAGACAGGGTGGCACACCATATATTTT.

The chain recombines TRBV28 with TRBJ2-7; no definite D call. The CDR3 covers 17 residues. Trimming removed 2 bases at V and 0 bases at J, with 17 bases between. Looked up from germline, CDR1 is MDHEN and CDR2 is SYDVKM. The CDR3 is CASSLPNALEDSYEQYF. CDR3 coding DNA: TGTGCCAGCAGTTTACCGAATGCCCTAGAAGACTCCTACGAGCAGTACTTC.

The V and J genes are TRBV27 and TRBJ2-5, with D possibly TRBD2 on 5 matching bases. Germline V CDR1 and CDR2: MNHEY, SMNVEV (reference sequence). The CDR3 is 14 amino acids. V dropped 0 bases and J dropped 4 bases, with 9 bases sitting between them. CDR3 sequence reads: CASSLSSRGETQYF. CDR3 nucleotide sequence: TGTGCCAGCAGTTTATCGTCCCGGGGAGAGACCCAGTACTTC.

The J gene is TRBJ2-7, the V gene TRBV30, with a weak D call TRBD2 (6 bases). This CDR3 has 12 residues. Germline loops: CDR1 GTSNPN, CDR2 SVGIG (reference sequence). The V end lost 2 bases, the J end lost 3 bases, and 8 bases lay between the germline ends. The CDR3 reads CAWSRGNYEQYF. CDR3 nucleotide sequence: TGTGCCTGGAGTCGGGGGAACTACGAGCAGTACTTC.

This chain connects TRBV6-6 to TRBJ2-1; 9 bases match TRBD2. With V trimmed by 4 bases and J by 3 bases, 7 bases remained unmatched. CDR1 MNHNY and CDR2 SVGAGI come from the germline V gene (reference sequence). The length of the CDR3 is 16 residues. The CDR3: CASSFQTSGLYNEQFF. The CDR3 DNA is TGTGCCAGCAGTTTCCAGACTAGCGGTCTCTACAATGAGCAGTTCTTC.

This chain uses TRBV27 with TRBJ2-1; TRBD1 agrees at 7 bases. There are 13 residues in the CDR3. The V and J ends lost 7 bases and 9 bases, in that order; junction bases with no gene match: 9. Germline V gene lookup returns CDR1 MNHEY and CDR2 SMNVEV (reference sequence). This CDR3 reads CASTMDRSREQFF. DNA of the CDR3: TGTGCCAGCACCATGGACAGGTCGCGTGAGCAGTTCTTC.

This clone appeared once. CDR3 protein: CASRQDRDWGYTF. CDR3 sequence (DNA): TGTGCCAGCAGGCAAGACAGGGATTGGGGCTACACCTTC. This rearrangement joins TRBV28 to TRBJ1-2, with TRBD1 identical over 7 bases. The V segment lost 6 bases and the J segment 8 bases; nucleotides outside the gene matches: 9. From germline, CDR1 is MDHEN and CDR2 SYDVKM. The CDR3 consists of 13 residues.

The chain joins TRBV18 to TRBJ1-4, with D possibly being TRBD1 (5 bases). CDR1 KGHSH and CDR2 LQKENI come from the germline V gene. There are 14 residues in the CDR3. V was shortened by 3 bases and J by 6 bases, with 11 bases between the two germline ends. The CDR3 loop reads CASSPWGSYEKLFF. In DNA form, the CDR3 reads TGTGCCAGCTCACCCTGGGGGTCCTATGAAAAACTGTTTTTT.

The chain recombines TRBV10-3 with TRBJ2-1; 7 bases line up with TRBD2. The germline gives CDR1 ENHRY, CDR2 SYGVKD. Trimming took 4 bases from V and 12 from J; bases not matched to a gene: 12. The CDR3 totals 14 residues. CDR3 sequence reads: CAISVSGMLERQFF. The CDR3 nucleotides read TGTGCCATCAGTGTGAGCGGGATGCTAGAGAGGCAGTTCTTC.